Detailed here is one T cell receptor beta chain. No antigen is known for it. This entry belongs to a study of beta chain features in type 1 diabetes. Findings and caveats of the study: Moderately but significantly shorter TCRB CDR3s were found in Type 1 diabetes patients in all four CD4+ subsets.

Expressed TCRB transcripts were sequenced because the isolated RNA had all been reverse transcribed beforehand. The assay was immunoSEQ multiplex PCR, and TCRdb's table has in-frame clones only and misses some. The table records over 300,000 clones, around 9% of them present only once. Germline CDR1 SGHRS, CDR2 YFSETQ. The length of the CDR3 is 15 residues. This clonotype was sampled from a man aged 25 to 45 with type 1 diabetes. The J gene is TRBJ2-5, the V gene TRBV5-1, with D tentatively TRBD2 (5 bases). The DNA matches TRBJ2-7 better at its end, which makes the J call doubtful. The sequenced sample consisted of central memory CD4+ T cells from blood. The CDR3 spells CASSPTPGRGDEQYF. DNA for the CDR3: TGCGCCAGCAGCCCGACACCGGGAAGAGGTGACGAGCAGTACTTC.